These 20 T cell receptor beta chains share one sample of origin, sequenced in a study of control samples from healthy donors and cancer patients. TCRdb's table, derived via immunoSEQ multiplex PCR, lists solely in-frame clones and lacks some. The sample has about 180,000 clones; approximately 92% are singletons. The sample taken for sequencing was blood. Every receptor here comes from a man in his thirties or forties in good health.

The rearrangement uses TRBV6-5 and TRBJ1-2; D uncertain. There are 15 residues in the CDR3. Trimming removed 7 bases from V and 7 bases from J, with 22 bases in between. Per the germline V gene, CDR1 is MNHEY and CDR2 is SVGAGI. The CDR3 here is CASNLRSGERGGYTF. Written as DNA, the CDR3 is TGTGCCAGCAACCTTAGAAGCGGGGAACGTGGTGGCTACACCTTC.

The CDR3 loop is CASTQGAELGTEAFF. The DNA of the CDR3 is TGTGCCAGCACCCAAGGAGCAGAATTGGGGACTGAAGCTTTCTTT. V usage is TRBV7-9 and J usage is TRBJ1-1; D remains unclear. In germline, CDR1 is SEHNR, CDR2 FQNEAQ (reference sequence). There are 15 residues in the CDR3. V was clipped by 7 bases and J by 5 bases, with 20 bases between them.

The chain carries TRBV7-2 and TRBJ2-7, with 10 nucleotides matching TRBD1. After removal of 6 bases from V and 4 bases from J, the junction contained 6 bases not matched to a gene. The CDR3 length is 14 residues. CDR1 is SGHTA and CDR2 is FQGNSA in the germline V gene. The CDR3 sequence is CASSRGQGKYEQYF. CDR3 bases: TGTGCCAGCAGTCGGGGACAGGGGAAATACGAGCAGTACTTC.

The chain is built from TRBV5-8 and TRBJ2-1, with 9 positions matching TRBD2. The germline V gene has CDR1 SGHTS and CDR2 YDEGEE. V lost 4 bases, J lost 6 bases, and 8 bases stayed unmatched. The CDR3 has 15 amino acids. CDR3 in amino acids: CASSSGTSFGNEQFF. Here the CDR3 DNA reads TGTGCCAGCAGCAGCGGGACTAGCTTCGGCAATGAGCAGTTCTTC.

This clone was counted a single time. The chain joins TRBV6-4 to TRBJ2-1; a possible D gene is TRBD2 (6 bases). The CDR3 has 13 residues. The germline V gene has CDR1 MRHNA and CDR2 SNTAGT. Deletions cut 4 bases from V and 9 bases from J, with 13 bases between. The CDR3 sequence is CASSAIPEGEQFF. In nucleotides, the CDR3 is TGTGCCAGCAGTGCCATCCCGGAGGGTGAGCAGTTCTTC.

CDR3 sequence reads: CASSAYGTSGIREQFF. In nucleotides, the CDR3 is TGTGCCAGCAGCGCGTACGGGACTAGCGGGATCCGGGAGCAGTTCTTC. The genes are TRBV9 and TRBJ2-1, with 13 bases identical to TRBD2. Germline trimming cut 3 bases from V and 10 bases from J; bases unmatched to any gene: 10. Germline values: CDR1 SGDLS, CDR2 YYNGEE. The CDR3 totals 16 residues.

This chain uses TRBV11-3 with TRBJ2-2, with 8 bases matching TRBD2. Germline lookup yields CDR1 SGHNT and CDR2 YENEEA. The CDR3 consists of 16 residues. The J segment lost 2 bases and the V segment lost 7 bases, leaving 9 bases of the junction unmatched. The CDR3 region has the DNA TGTGCCAGCACCTGGAGGAGCGGGAGAAACACCGGGGAGCTGTTTTTT. It yields the protein CASTWRSGRNTGELFF. Complete variable domain (other parts from reference TRBV11-3 and TRBJ2-2): EAGVVQSPRYKIIEKKQPVAFWCNPISGHNTLYWYLQNLGQGPELLIRYENEEAVDDSQLPKDRFSAERLKGVDSTLKIQPAELGDSAVYLCASTWRSGRNTGELFFGEGSRLTVL.

The rearrangement links TRBV19 to TRBJ1-1, with TRBD1 matching 9 bases. V shed 5 bases, J shed 5 bases, and the junction held 6 bases outside the gene matches. The CDR3 totals 14 residues. CDR1 is LNHDA, CDR2 SQIVND, per germline (reference sequence). The CDR3 DNA reads as TGTGCCAGTAGTCCACAGGGGGCAGGTACTGAAGCTTTCTTT. The encoded protein is CASSPQGAGTEAFF.

V and J are TRBV3-1 (or the pseudogene TRBV3-2) and TRBJ2-2; tentatively, D is TRBD2 (5 bases). CDR1 is LGHDT, CDR2 YNNKEL, per germline (reference sequence). V lost 2 bases to trimming and J lost 5 bases, with 9 bases between them. This CDR3 spans 14 amino acids. The DNA for the CDR3 is TGTGCCAGCAGCCAAACTAGAATGACCGGGGAGCTGTTTTTT. It yields the protein CASSQTRMTGELFF.

This clone showed up just once. This chain connects TRBV7-8 to TRBJ2-5; either TRBD1 or TRBD2 may fit D (5 bases each). Germline values: CDR1 SGHVS, CDR2 FQNEAQ. The V and J ends lost 0 bases and 5 bases respectively, with 10 bases between them. This CDR3 has 14 residues. CDR3 in amino acids: CASSLARGVETQYF. The CDR3 bases are TGTGCCAGCAGCTTAGCTAGAGGGGTTGAGACCCAGTACTTC.

This chain links TRBV5-1 with TRBJ1-4; D gene unclear. There are 15 residues in the CDR3. Germline CDR1 reads SGHRS; CDR2 reads YFSETQ. V lost 0 bases and J 3 bases, leaving 9 bases between the germline ends. The CDR3 bases are TGCGCCAGCAGCTTGGTGGGTTCTGCTAATGAAAAACTGTTTTTT. Translating it yields CASSLVGSANEKLFF.

This clone was counted once. The chain couples TRBV28 to TRBJ2-1; no reliable D call. CDR1 is MDHEN, CDR2 SYDVKM, per germline. This CDR3 region has 11 residues. V was clipped by 3 bases and J by 7 bases, with 4 bases between them. DNA for the CDR3: TGTGCCAGCAGTTTCCCGAATGAGCAGTTCTTC. Its translation is CASSFPNEQFF.

The V and J genes are TRBV30 and TRBJ1-1, with D uncertain. The V and J ends lost 6 bases and 1 base respectively, with 9 bases between them. The CDR3 length is 12 residues. Germline V gene sequence: CDR1 GTSNPN, CDR2 SVGIG (reference sequence). CDR3 sequence (DNA): TGTGCCTGTAAACGGGAGAACACTGAAGCTTTCTTT. Encoded protein: CACKRENTEAFF.

V gene TRBV6-1 combines with J gene TRBJ1-4; tentative D call: TRBD1 (5 bases). The CDR3 length is 13 residues. Per germline, CDR1 MNHNS and CDR2 SASEGT. Trimming took 3 bases from V and 8 from J, leaving 10 bases between them. CDR3 in DNA: TGTGCCAGCAGTGAGTGGGGCGGAGAAAAACTGTTTTTT. The encoded protein is CASSEWGGEKLFF.

In its sample, this clone was seen once. This chain uses TRBV20-1 with TRBJ1-2; 9 bases align to TRBD1. J gave up 4 bases and V 3 bases, and 3 bases lay outside the gene matches. CDR1 and CDR2 from the germline V gene are DFQATT and SNEGSKA (reference sequence). The CDR3 spans 13 residues. For the CDR3, the DNA is TGCAGTGCTAGTGGGACAGGGCCCTATGGCTACACCTTC. Protein product: CSASGTGPYGYTF.

The chain employs TRBV5-1 and TRBJ1-1, with TRBD1 as a possible D gene (6 bases). The CDR3 has 16 amino acids. The germline V gene encodes CDR1 SGHRS and CDR2 YFSETQ. V lost 2 bases, J lost 0 bases, and 14 bases lay in between. The CDR3 loop is CASSFSGTNLNTEAFF. CDR3 DNA sequence: TGCGCCAGCAGCTTTTCCGGGACAAATTTGAACACTGAAGCTTTCTTT. The full variable domain, with the rest looked up from reference TRBV5-1 and TRBJ1-1, is KAGVTQTPRYLIKTRGQQVTLSCSPISGHRSVSWYQQTPGQGLQFLFEYFSETQRNKGNFPGRFSGRQFSNSRSEMNVSTLELGDSALYLCASSFSGTNLNTEAFFGQGTRLTVV.

V usage is TRBV6-5 and J usage is TRBJ1-2, with D possibly matching TRBD1 (6 bases). CDR3 length: 14 amino acids. Germline V gene data show CDR1 as MNHEY and CDR2 as SVGAGI. Trimming removed 5 bases from V and 6 bases from J, with 16 bases in between. As DNA, the CDR3 is TGTGCCAGCAGTCCGAATACAGGGTTTCATGGCTACACCTTC. The encoded protein is CASSPNTGFHGYTF.

This chain links TRBV29-1 with TRBJ2-7; possible D gene TRBD1, 5 bases. V was trimmed by 6 bases and J by 1 base, leaving 10 bases between them. The CDR3 is 12 amino acids. Germline V gene data show CDR1 as SQVTM and CDR2 as ANQGSEA. In DNA form, the CDR3 reads TGCAGCGTCGGTAGGGGTTCCTACGAGCAGTACTTC. This codes for CSVGRGSYEQYF.

The rearrangement joins TRBV27 to TRBJ2-3; D may correspond to TRBD1 or TRBD2 (5 bases each). This CDR3 contains 12 residues. V was clipped by 8 bases and J by 4 bases, with 10 bases between them. Germline assignment: CDR1 MNHEY and CDR2 SMNVEV (reference sequence). In DNA, the CDR3 is TGTGCCAGCCTGGGACCCCCAGATACGCAGTATTTT. Residues: CASLGPPDTQYF.

This chain connects TRBV30 to TRBJ2-7, with TRBD1 identical over 8 bases. CDR3 length equals 15 residues. The V gene's germline CDR1 is GTSNPN and CDR2 SVGIG (reference sequence). The V segment lost 0 bases and the J segment 5 bases; nucleotides outside the gene matches: 9. The CDR3 sequence is CAWSVPRGLPHEQYF. The CDR3 DNA reads TGTGCCTGGAGTGTACCCAGGGGGCTTCCCCACGAGCAGTACTTC. Based on the CDR3 plus reference TRBV30 and TRBJ2-7, the full variable domain is SQTIHQWPATLVQPVGSPLSLECTVEGTSNPNLYWYRQAAGRGLQLLFYSVGIGQISSEVPQNLSASRPQDRQFILSSKKLLLSDSGFYLCAWSVPRGLPHEQYFGPGTRLTVT.